These 16 T cell receptor beta chains came from one sample sequenced in a study of cytomegalovirus exposure and HLA in healthy donors. It was with 60 Vbeta and 13 Jbeta primers that the PCR ran. The method was immunoSEQ multiplex PCR; TCRdb's version includes in-frame clones alone and lacks a portion of them. Altogether just over 150,000 clones are present, approximately 85% being singletons, with the ten largest covering 2% to 2.5%. The sample consisted of PBMCs. The origin of the receptors is a man aged 18-30 years in good health and CMV-seropositive.

This clone was picked up one time. This sequence joins TRBV7-9 and TRBJ1-1; D is unresolved. CDR1 SEHNR and CDR2 FQNEAQ come from the germline V gene (reference sequence). This CDR3 comprises 15 residues. Trimming shortened V by 8 bases and J by 5 bases, and 21 bases separated the two germline ends. CDR3 region: CASAPVGEVKTEAFF. As DNA, the CDR3 is TGTGCCAGCGCTCCTGTCGGGGAGGTAAAAACTGAAGCTTTCTTT.

The chain uses TRBV5-5 and TRBJ1-6, with D possibly TRBD1 on 6 matching bases. V was shortened by 0 bases and J by 8 bases, with 15 bases between the two germline ends. The CDR3 runs 16 residues. Germline assignment: CDR1 SGHKS and CDR2 YYEKEE (reference sequence). In DNA, the CDR3 is TGTGCCAGCAGCTTGGGAGGGCAGGGGCACGATTCACCCCTCCACTTT. Translation: CASSLGGQGHDSPLHF.

Only one count was recorded for this clone. The chain combines TRBV6-1 with TRBJ2-7; the D gene is possibly TRBD1 (7 bases). V lost 5 bases to trimming and J lost 6 bases, with 14 bases between them. Per the germline V gene, CDR1 is MNHNS and CDR2 is SASEGT. This CDR3 contains 13 residues. The CDR3 DNA reads TGTGCCAGCAGTACCCACAGGGGAGGCGAGCAGTACTTC. Translated, it gives CASSTHRGGEQYF.

A note on this clone: A junction boundary mismatches the germline segment, possibly from a read error. The chain employs TRBV7-9 and TRBJ1-4; 12 bases fit TRBD1. This CDR3 contains 17 residues. Looked up from germline, CDR1 is SEHNR and CDR2 is FQNEAQ (reference sequence). The CDR3 bases are TGTTCCAGCAGGTCGGGACAGGGGGCCGCCCTCAATGAAAAACTGTTTTTT. It specifies CSSRSGQGAALNEKLFF.

The CDR3 sequence is CASSVQGHNEQFF. Written as DNA, the CDR3 is TGTGCCAGCAGCGTTCAGGGCCACAATGAGCAGTTCTTC. V is TRBV9 and J is TRBJ2-1; D perhaps matches TRBD1 (5 bases). This CDR3 is built from 13 residues. Germline values: CDR1 SGDLS, CDR2 YYNGEE. V was shortened by 2 bases and J by 5 bases, with 8 bases between the two germline ends.

The chain employs TRBV11-2 and TRBJ1-2; D gene unclear. V was cut by 1 base and J by 3 bases, with 15 bases left in between. Germline V gene lookup returns CDR1 SGHAT and CDR2 FQNNGV. The CDR3 consists of 16 residues. The CDR3 bases are TGTGCCAGCAGCTTAGCTCCTCGGGGAGAATACTATGGCTACACCTTC. This sequence encodes CASSLAPRGEYYGYTF.

The chain joins TRBV4-3 to TRBJ2-2, with a possible D match to TRBD1 (6 bases). The V gene lost 0 bases and the J gene lost 3 bases, with 11 bases spanning the gap. The length of the CDR3 is 16 residues. Germline lookup yields CDR1 LGHNA and CDR2 YSLEER. The CDR3 here is CASSQEGTLYTGELFF. As DNA, the CDR3 is TGCGCCAGCAGCCAAGAAGGGACACTCTACACCGGGGAGCTGTTTTTT.

The CDR3 coding sequence is TGTGCCATCGGGGCAGGGCAGGGGCTAGATGAGCAGTTCTTC. Its translation is CAIGAGQGLDEQFF. The genes are TRBV10-3 and TRBJ2-1, with D possibly matching TRBD1 (6 bases). This CDR3 is built from 14 residues. Germline V gene sequence: CDR1 ENHRY, CDR2 SYGVKD. V was pared by 8 bases and J by 8 bases, with 19 bases between.

The chain combines TRBV5-1 with TRBJ2-3; perhaps TRBD1 as D (6 bases). Looked up from germline, CDR1 is SGHRS and CDR2 is YFSETQ. Trimming took off 7 bases at V and 2 bases at J, with 14 bases between the two ends. The CDR3 consists of 14 residues. The CDR3 is CASGQGRVTDTQYF. CDR3 coding DNA: TGCGCCAGCGGTCAGGGGCGGGTCACAGATACGCAGTATTTT.

This chain joins TRBV5-1 and TRBJ2-2; D may be TRBD1 (6 bases). CDR3 length: 15 residues. Germline V gene lookup returns CDR1 SGHRS and CDR2 YFSETQ. V lost 2 bases to trimming and J lost 3 bases, with 11 bases between them. CDR3 bases: TGCGCCAGCAGCTTACCCCCAGGGGACACCGGGGAGCTGTTTTTT. Translated: CASSLPPGDTGELFF.

As DNA, the CDR3 is TGTGCCAGCAGCACACTAGCGGTTACTAGCACAGATACGCAGTATTTT. Translating it yields CASSTLAVTSTDTQYF. The rearrangement uses TRBV7-2 and TRBJ2-3, with 8 nucleotides matching TRBD2. Germline-derived CDR1 and CDR2 are SGHTA and FQGNSA. V shed 5 bases and J 0 bases; nucleotides not matched to a gene: 7. This CDR3 contains 16 residues.

This chain uses TRBV9 with TRBJ1-2; no clear D. Trimming left V 0 bases short and J 1 base short, with 10 bases between. The CDR3 extends over 15 amino acids. Per germline, CDR1 SGDLS and CDR2 YYNGEE. The CDR3 is CASSVARGRNYGYTF. Here the CDR3 DNA reads TGTGCCAGCAGCGTAGCTCGAGGTCGTAACTATGGCTACACCTTC.

V usage is TRBV7-2 and J usage is TRBJ2-7; TRBD2 is a possible D gene (6 bases). The V gene's germline CDR1 is SGHTA and CDR2 FQGNSA. The CDR3 covers 13 residues. The V end was cut by 5 bases, the J end by 3 bases, with 11 bases between. Written as DNA, the CDR3 is TGTGCCAGCAGCCCGGGGGTCCGCTACGAGCAGTACTTC. It encodes CASSPGVRYEQYF. The full variable domain, completed using reference TRBV7-2 and TRBJ2-7, is GAGVSQSPSNKVTEKGKDVELRCDPISGHTALYWYRQSLGQGLEFLIYFQGNSAPDKSGLPSDRFSAERTGGSVSTLTIQRTQQEDSAVYLCASSPGVRYEQYFGPGTRLTVT.

This rearrangement joins TRBV5-1 to TRBJ1-2; TRBD1 matches 12 bases. This CDR3 comprises 14 residues. The V gene end was trimmed by 5 bases and the J gene end by 4 bases; junction bases not matched to a gene: 3. Germline lookup yields CDR1 SGHRS and CDR2 YFSETQ. The DNA of the CDR3 is TGCGCCAGCAGGGGGACAGGGGGCACCTATGGCTACACCTTC. Protein product: CASRGTGGTYGYTF. The variable domain in full, with the rest retrieved from reference TRBV5-1 and TRBJ1-2, is KAGVTQTPRYLIKTRGQQVTLSCSPISGHRSVSWYQQTPGQGLQFLFEYFSETQRNKGNFPGRFSGRQFSNSRSEMNVSTLELGDSALYLCASRGTGGTYGYTFGSGTRLTVV.

The chain recombines TRBV19 with TRBJ1-4; TRBD1 agrees at 8 bases. With V trimmed by 9 bases and J by 10 bases, 10 bases remained unmatched. CDR1 is LNHDA, CDR2 SQIVND, per germline (reference sequence). This CDR3 region has 13 residues. The CDR3: CASNDRGESKLFF. The CDR3 DNA is TGTGCCAGCAACGACAGGGGAGAGTCAAAACTGTTTTTT.

The chain uses TRBV7-7 and TRBJ2-5; D uncertain. The CDR3 has 13 residues. Germline lookup yields CDR1 SSHAT and CDR2 FNYEAQ (reference sequence). The V end was cut by 5 bases, the J end by 5 bases, with 12 bases between. This CDR3 is CASSAVFGETQYF. CDR3 nucleotides: TGTGCCAGCAGCGCCGTATTCGGGGAGACCCAGTACTTC.